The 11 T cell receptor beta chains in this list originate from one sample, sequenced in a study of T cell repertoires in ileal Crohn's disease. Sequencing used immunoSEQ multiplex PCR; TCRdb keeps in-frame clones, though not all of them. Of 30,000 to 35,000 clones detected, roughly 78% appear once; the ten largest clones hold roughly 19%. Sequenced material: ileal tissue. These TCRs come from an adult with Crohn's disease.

This CDR3 is CASRPAGPIDTQYF. The CDR3 nucleotides read TGTGCCAGCCGCCCCGCGGGGCCTATAGATACGCAGTATTTT. The chain links TRBV6-6 to TRBJ2-3; a weak D match, TRBD2 (6 bases). The V and J ends lost 8 bases and 5 bases respectively, with 17 bases between them. CDR1 is MNHNY, CDR2 SVGAGI, per germline (reference sequence). The CDR3 has 14 amino acids.

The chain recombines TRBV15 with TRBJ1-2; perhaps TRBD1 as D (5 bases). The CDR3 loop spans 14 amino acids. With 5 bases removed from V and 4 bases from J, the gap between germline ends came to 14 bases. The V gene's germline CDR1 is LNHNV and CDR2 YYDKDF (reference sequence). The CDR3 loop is CATSRGGGSYGYTF. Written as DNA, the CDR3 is TGTGCCACCAGCCGCGGGGGGGGATCCTATGGCTACACCTTC. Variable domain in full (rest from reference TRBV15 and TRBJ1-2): DAMVIQNPRYQVTQFGKPVTLSCSQTLNHNVMYWYQQKSSQAPKLLFHYYDKDFNNEADTPDNFQSRRPNTSFCFLDIRSPGLGDTAMYLCATSRGGGSYGYTFGSGTRLTVV.

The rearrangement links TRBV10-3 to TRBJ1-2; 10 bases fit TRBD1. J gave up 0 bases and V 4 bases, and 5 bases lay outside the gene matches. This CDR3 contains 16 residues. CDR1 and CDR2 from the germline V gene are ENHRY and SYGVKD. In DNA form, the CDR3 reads TGTGCCATCAGTGCGGGACAGGGGAGAGCTAACTATGGCTACACCTTC. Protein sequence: CAISAGQGRANYGYTF.

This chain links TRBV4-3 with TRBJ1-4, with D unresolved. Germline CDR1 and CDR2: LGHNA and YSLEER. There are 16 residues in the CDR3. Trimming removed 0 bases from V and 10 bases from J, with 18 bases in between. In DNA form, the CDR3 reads TGCGCCAGCAGCCAAGATACTGAGGGAATTTTTGGAAAACTGTTTTTT. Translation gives CASSQDTEGIFGKLFF.

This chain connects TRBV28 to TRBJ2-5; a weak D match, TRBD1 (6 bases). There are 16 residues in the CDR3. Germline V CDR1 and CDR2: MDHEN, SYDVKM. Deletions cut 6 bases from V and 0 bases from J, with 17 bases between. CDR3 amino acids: CASSLSWGPYQETQYF. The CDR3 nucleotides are TGTGCCAGCAGCCTAAGTTGGGGGCCGTACCAAGAGACCCAGTACTTC.

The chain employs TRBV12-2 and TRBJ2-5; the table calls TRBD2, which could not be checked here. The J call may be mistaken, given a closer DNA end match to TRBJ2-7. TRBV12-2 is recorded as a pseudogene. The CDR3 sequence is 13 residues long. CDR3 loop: CASRLAYRYEQYF. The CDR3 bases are TGTGCAAGTCGCTTAGCATACCGATACGAGCAGTACTTC.

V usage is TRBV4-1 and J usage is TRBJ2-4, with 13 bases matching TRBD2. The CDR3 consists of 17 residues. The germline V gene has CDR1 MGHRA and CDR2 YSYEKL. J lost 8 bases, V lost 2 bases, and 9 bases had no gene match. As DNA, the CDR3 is TGCGCCAGCAGCCAACAACTAGCGGGGGGGGTTCGGGACATTCAGTACTTC. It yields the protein CASSQQLAGGVRDIQYF.

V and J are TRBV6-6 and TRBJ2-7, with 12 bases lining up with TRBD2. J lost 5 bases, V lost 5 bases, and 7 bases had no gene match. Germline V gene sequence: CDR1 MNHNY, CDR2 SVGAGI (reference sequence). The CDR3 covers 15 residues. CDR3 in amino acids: CASSPRLAGGNEQYF. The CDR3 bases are TGTGCCAGCAGTCCTCGGCTAGCGGGGGGGAACGAGCAGTACTTC.

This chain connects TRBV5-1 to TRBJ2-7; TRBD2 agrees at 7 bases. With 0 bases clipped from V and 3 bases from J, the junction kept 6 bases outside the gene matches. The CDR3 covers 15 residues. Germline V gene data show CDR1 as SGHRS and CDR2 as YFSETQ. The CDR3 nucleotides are TGCGCCAGCAGCTTGGGCGGCGGGAGTAACTACGAGCAGTACTTC. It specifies CASSLGGGSNYEQYF.

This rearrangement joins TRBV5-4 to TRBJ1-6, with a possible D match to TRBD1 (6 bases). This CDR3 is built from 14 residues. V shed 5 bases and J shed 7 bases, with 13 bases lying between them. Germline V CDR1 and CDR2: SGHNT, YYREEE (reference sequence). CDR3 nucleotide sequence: TGTGCCAGCAGTCTGACAGGCGCAAATTCACCCCTCCACTTT. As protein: CASSLTGANSPLHF.

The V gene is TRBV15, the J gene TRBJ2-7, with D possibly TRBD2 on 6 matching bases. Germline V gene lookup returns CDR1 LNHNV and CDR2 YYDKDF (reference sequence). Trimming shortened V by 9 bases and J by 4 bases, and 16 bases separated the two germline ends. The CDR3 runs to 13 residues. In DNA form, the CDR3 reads TGTGCCACTCCCGCGGGGCCGACGTACGAGCAGTACTTC. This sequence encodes CATPAGPTYEQYF.